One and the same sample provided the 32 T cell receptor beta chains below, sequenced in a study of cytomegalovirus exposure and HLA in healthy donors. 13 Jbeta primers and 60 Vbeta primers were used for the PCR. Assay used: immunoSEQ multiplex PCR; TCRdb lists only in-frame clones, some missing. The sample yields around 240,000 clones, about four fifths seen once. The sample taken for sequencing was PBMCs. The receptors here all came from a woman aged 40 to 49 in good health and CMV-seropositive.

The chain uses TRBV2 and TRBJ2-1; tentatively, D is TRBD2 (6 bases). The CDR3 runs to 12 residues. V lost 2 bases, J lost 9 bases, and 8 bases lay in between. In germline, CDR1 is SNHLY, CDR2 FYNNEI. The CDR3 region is CASSEWGGEQFF. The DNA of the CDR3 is TGTGCCAGCAGTGAATGGGGAGGTGAGCAGTTCTTC.

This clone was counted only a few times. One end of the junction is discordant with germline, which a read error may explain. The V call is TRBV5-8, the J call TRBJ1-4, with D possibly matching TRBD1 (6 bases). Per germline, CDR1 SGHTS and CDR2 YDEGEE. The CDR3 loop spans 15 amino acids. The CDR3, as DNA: TGCGCCAGCAGCCAAGATGGACAGCCTAATGAAAAACTGTTTTTT. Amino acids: CASSQDGQPNEKLFF.

The CDR3 is CASGLQGYGYTF. CDR3 nucleotides: TGTGCCAGCGGATTACAGGGCTATGGCTACACCTTC. V is TRBV5-8 and J is TRBJ1-2; D may be TRBD1 (6 bases). The CDR3 extends over 12 amino acids. The germline V gene encodes CDR1 SGHTS and CDR2 YDEGEE. The ends were cut back, 7 bases at V and 4 bases at J, with 11 bases in the middle.

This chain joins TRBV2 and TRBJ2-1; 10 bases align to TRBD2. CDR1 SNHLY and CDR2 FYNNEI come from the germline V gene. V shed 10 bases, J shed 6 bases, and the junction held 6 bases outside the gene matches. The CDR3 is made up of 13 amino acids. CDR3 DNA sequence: TGTGCCACCGAGCGGGAGGGGGGCAATGAGCAGTTCTTC. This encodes CATEREGGNEQFF.

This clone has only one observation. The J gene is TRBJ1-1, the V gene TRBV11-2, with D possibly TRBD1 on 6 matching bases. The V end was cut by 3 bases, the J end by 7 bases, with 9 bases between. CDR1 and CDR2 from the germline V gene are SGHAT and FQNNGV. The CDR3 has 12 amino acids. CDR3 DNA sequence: TGTGCCAGCAGCTTCAGGGGATTTGAAGCTTTCTTT. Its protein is CASSFRGFEAFF.

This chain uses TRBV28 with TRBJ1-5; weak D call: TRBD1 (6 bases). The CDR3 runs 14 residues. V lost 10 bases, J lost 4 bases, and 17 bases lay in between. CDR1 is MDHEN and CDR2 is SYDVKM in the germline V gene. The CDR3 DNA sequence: TGTGCCACCACCCCCTGGACAGTAAATCAGCCCCAGCATTTT. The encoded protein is CATTPWTVNQPQHF.

The CDR3 loop is CASSIVGQGFGTEAFF. For the CDR3, the DNA is TGTGCCAGTAGTATAGTGGGACAGGGGTTTGGGACTGAAGCTTTCTTT. The chain combines TRBV19 with TRBJ1-1, with 10 bases aligning to TRBD1. Losses at the gene ends were 1 base for V and 5 bases for J; bases not matched to a gene: 7. The CDR3 has 16 amino acids. In germline, CDR1 is LNHDA, CDR2 SQIVND (reference sequence).

CDR3 DNA: TGTGCCAGCAGTTACGGAGTTGTAGGGAGCGGCTACACCTTC. As protein: CASSYGVVGSGYTF. J is TRBJ1-2 and V is TRBV6-5, with D hard to call. V shed 2 bases and J shed 8 bases, with 15 bases lying between them. This CDR3 has 14 residues. Looked up from germline, CDR1 is MNHEY and CDR2 is SVGAGI.

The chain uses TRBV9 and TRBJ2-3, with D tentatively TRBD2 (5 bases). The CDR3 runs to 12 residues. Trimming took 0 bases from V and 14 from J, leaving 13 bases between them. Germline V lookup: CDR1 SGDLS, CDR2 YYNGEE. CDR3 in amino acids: CASSVDQSGPYF. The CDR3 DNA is TGTGCCAGCAGCGTAGATCAGAGCGGTCCGTATTTT.

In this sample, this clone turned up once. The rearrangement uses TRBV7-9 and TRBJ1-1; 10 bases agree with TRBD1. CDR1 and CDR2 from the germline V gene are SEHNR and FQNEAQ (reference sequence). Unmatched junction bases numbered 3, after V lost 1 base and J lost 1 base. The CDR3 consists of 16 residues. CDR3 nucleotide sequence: TGTGCCAGCAGCTTAGAGGACAGGGGGGGGAACACTGAAGCTTTCTTT. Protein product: CASSLEDRGGNTEAFF.

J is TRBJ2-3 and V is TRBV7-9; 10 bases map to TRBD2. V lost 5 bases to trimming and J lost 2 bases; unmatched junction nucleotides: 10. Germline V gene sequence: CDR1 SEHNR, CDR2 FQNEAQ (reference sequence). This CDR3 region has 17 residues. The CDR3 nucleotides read TGTGCCAGCAGCCCCGAGAGACTAGCGGGTACCACAGATACGCAGTATTTT. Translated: CASSPERLAGTTDTQYF.

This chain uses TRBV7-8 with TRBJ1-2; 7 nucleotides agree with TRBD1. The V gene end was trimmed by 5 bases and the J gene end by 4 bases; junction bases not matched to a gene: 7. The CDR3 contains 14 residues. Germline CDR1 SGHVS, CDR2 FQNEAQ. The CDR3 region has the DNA TGTGCCAGCAGCCCCATGGGACAGACCTATGGCTACACCTTC. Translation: CASSPMGQTYGYTF. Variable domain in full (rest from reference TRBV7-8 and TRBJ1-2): GAGVSQSPRYKVAKRGQDVALRCDPISGHVSLFWYQQALGQGPEFLTYFQNEAQLDKSGLPSDRFFAERPEGSVSTLKIQRTQQEDSAVYLCASSPMGQTYGYTFGSGTRLTVV.

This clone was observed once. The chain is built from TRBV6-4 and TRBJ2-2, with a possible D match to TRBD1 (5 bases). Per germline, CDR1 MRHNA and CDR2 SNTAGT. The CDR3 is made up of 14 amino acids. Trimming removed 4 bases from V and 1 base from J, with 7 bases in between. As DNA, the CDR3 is TGTGCCAGCAGTGCTCAGGGGAACACCGGGGAGCTGTTTTTT. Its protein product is CASSAQGNTGELFF.

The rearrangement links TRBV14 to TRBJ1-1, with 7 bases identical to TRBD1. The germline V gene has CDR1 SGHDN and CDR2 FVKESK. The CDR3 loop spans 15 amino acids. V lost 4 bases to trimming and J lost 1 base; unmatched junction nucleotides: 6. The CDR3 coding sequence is TGTGCCAGCAGCCCATGGGGACAGAGGAACACTGAAGCTTTCTTT. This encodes CASSPWGQRNTEAFF.

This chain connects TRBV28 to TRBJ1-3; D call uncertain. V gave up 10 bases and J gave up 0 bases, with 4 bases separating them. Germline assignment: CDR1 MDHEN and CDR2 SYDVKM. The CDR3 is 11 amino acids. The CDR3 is CATLSGNTIYF. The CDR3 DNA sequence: TGTGCCACCCTCTCTGGAAACACCATATATTTT.

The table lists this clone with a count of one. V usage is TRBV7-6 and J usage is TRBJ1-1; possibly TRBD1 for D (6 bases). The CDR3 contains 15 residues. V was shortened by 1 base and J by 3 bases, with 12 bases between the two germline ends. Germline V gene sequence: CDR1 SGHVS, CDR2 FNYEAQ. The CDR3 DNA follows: TGTGCCAGCAGCTTAGACCCGCGGACAGACACTGAAGCTTTCTTT. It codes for CASSLDPRTDTEAFF.

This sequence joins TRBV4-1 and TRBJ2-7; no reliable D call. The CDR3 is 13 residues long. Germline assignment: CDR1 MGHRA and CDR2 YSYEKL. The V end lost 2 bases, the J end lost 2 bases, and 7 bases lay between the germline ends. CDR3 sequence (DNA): TGCGCCAGCAGCCAAACAGAAGCCTACGAGCAGTACTTC. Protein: CASSQTEAYEQYF.

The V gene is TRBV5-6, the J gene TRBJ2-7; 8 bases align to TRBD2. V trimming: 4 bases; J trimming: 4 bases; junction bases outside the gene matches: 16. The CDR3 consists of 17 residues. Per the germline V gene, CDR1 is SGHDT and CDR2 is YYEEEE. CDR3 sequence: CASSPGVAAGAFYEQYF. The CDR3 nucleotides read TGTGCCAGCAGCCCGGGGGTTGCAGCGGGAGCCTTTTACGAGCAGTACTTC.

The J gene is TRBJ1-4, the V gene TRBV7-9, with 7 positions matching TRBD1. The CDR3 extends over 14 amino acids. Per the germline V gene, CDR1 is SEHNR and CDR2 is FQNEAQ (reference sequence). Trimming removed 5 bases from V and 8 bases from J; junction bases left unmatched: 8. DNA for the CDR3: TGTGCCAGCAGCGACCGACAGGGCGGCGAAAAACTGTTTTTT. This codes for CASSDRQGGEKLFF.

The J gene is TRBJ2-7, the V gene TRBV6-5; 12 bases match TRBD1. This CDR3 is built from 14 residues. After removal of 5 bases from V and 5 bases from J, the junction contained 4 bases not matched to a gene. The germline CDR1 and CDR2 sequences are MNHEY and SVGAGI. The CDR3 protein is CASSPGTGGHEQYF. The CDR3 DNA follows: TGTGCCAGCAGTCCCGGGACAGGGGGCCACGAGCAGTACTTC.

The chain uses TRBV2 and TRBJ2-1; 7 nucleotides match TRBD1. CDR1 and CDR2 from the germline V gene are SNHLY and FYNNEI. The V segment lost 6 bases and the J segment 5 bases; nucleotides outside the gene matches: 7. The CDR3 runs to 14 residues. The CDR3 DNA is TGTGCCAGCAGGCCCGGGACAGAAAACAATGAGCAGTTCTTC. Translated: CASRPGTENNEQFF.

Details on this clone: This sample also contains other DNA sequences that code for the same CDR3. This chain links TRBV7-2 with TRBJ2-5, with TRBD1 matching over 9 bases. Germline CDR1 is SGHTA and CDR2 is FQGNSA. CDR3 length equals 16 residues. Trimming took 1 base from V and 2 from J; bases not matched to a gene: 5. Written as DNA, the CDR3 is TGTGCCAGCAGCTTAGGGCCGGGACAGGGACAAGAGACCCAGTACTTC. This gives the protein CASSLGPGQGQETQYF.

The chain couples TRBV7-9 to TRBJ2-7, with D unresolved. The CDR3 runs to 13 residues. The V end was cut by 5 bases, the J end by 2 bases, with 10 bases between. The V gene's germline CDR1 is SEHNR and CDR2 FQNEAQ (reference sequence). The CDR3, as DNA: TGTGCCAGCAGCCCTATACCCACCTACGAGCAGTACTTC. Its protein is CASSPIPTYEQYF.

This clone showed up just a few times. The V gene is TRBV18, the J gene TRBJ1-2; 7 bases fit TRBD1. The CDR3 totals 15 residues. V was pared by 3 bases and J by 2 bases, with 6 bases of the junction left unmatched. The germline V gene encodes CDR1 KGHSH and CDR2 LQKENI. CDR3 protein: CASSPQGGGNYGYTF. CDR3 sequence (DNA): TGTGCCAGCTCACCCCAGGGGGGTGGAAACTATGGCTACACCTTC.

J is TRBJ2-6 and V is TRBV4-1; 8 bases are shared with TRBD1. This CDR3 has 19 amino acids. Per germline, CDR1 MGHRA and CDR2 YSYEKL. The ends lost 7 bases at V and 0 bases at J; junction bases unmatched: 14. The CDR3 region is CASKLQGAVRSSGANVLTF. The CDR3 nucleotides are TGCGCCAGCAAACTTCAGGGGGCAGTGCGCAGCTCTGGGGCCAACGTCCTGACTTTC.

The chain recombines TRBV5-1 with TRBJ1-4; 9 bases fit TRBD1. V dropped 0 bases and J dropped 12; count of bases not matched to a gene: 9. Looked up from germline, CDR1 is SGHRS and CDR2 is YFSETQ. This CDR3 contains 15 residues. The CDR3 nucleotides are TGCGCCAGCAGCTTGGCCTGGACAGGGGATGGAGAACTGTTTTTT. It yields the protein CASSLAWTGDGELFF.

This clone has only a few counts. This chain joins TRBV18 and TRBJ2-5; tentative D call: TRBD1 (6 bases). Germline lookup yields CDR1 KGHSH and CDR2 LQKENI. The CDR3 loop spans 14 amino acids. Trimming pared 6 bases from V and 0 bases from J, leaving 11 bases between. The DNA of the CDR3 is TGTGCCAGCTCGCTTTGGGACAACCAAGAGACCCAGTACTTC. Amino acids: CASSLWDNQETQYF. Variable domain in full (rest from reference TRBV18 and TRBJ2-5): NAGVMQNPRHLVRRRGQEARLRCSPMKGHSHVYWYRQLPEEGLKFMVYLQKENIIDESGMPKERFSAEFPKEGPSILRIQQVVRGDSAAYFCASSLWDNQETQYFGPGTRLLVL.

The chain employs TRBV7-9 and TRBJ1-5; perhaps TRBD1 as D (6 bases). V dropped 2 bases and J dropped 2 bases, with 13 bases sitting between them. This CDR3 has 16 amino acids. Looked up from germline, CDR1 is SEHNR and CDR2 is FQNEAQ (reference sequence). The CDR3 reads CASSLNQGMGNQPQHF. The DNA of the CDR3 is TGTGCCAGCAGCTTAAATCAGGGGATGGGCAATCAGCCCCAGCATTTT.

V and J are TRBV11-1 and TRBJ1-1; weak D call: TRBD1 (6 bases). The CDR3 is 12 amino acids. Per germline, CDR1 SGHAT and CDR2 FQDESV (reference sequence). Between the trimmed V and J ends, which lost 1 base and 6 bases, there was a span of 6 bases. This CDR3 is CASSLDRAEAFF. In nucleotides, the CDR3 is TGTGCCAGCAGCTTAGACAGGGCTGAAGCTTTCTTT.

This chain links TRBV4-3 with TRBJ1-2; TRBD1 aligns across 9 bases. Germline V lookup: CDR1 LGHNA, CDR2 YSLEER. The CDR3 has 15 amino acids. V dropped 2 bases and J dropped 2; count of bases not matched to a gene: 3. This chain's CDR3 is CASSQPGQGNYGYTF. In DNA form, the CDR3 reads TGCGCCAGCAGCCAACCGGGACAGGGAAACTATGGCTACACCTTC.

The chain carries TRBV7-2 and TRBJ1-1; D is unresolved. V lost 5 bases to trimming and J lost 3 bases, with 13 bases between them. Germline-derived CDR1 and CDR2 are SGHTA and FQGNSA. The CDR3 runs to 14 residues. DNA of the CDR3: TGTGCCAGCAGCCCCCTCGGGATAGACACTGAAGCTTTCTTT. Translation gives CASSPLGIDTEAFF.

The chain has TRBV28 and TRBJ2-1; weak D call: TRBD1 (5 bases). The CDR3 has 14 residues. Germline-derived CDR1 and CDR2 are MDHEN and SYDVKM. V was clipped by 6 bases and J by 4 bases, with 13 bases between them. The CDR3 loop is CASRSPDTYNEQFF. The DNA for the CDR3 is TGTGCCAGCAGGTCCCCGGACACTTACAATGAGCAGTTCTTC.